This T cell receptor beta chain was documented in a study of blood T cell repertoires in COVID-19. Turning to the study itself: Sources were T cells, B-cell-depleted T cells, or PBMCs; the material itself was cDNA or gDNA.

Sequencing was performed with immunoSEQ multiplex PCR; in TCRdb, only in-frame clones are kept and a portion is missing. The sample includes under 200,000 clones, more than 75% of them seen just once. V shed 8 bases and J shed 2 bases, with 13 bases lying between them. CDR1 and CDR2 from the germline V gene are SNHLY and FYNNEI. CDR3 size: 13 residues. There are a few counts of this clone. The rearrangement joins TRBV2 to TRBJ2-7, with D maybe TRBD1 (5 bases). Sequenced: peripheral blood. The TCR was taken from a middle-aged man with acute or convalescent COVID-19. The CDR3 sequence: CASHERTPYEQYF. The CDR3, as DNA: TGTGCCAGCCACGAACGGACACCCTACGAGCAGTACTTC.